The 12 T cell receptor beta chains given below trace back to one sample, sequenced in a study of blood T cell repertoires in COVID-19. Clones were read by immunoSEQ multiplex PCR, and TCRdb kept only the in-frame ones, dropping some. The data show about 390,000 clones, around nine tenths seen once. What was sequenced was PBMCs or T cells enriched from blood (not recorded which). The receptors here all came from a woman in her fifties or sixties who had recovered from COVID-19.

As for this clone: The sample holds other DNA sequences that translate to the same CDR3. This rearrangement joins TRBV7-6 to TRBJ1-5; 7 bases match TRBD1. Trimming took 5 bases from V and 4 from J; bases not matched to a gene: 8. CDR1 and CDR2 (germline): SGHVS, FNYEAQ. The CDR3 has 15 residues. The CDR3 reads CASSPGGTVNQPQHF. The CDR3 coding sequence is TGTGCCAGCAGCCCAGGGGGGACAGTTAATCAGCCCCAGCATTTT. The complete variable domain, with remaining parts taken from reference TRBV7-6 and TRBJ1-5, reads GAGVSQSPRYKVTKRGQDVALRCDPISGHVSLYWYRQALGQGPEFLTYFNYEAQQDKSGLPNDRFSAERPEGSISTLTIQRTEQRDSAMYRCASSPGGTVNQPQHFGDGTRLSIL.

The chain combines TRBV4-1 with TRBJ1-4; D gene uncertain. With 2 bases removed from V and 0 bases from J, the gap between germline ends came to 10 bases. CDR1 is MGHRA and CDR2 is YSYEKL in the germline V gene. CDR3 length: 16 amino acids. Here the CDR3 DNA reads TGCGCCAGCAGCCAAAACCGGGTCACAACTAATGAAAAACTGTTTTTT. Protein sequence: CASSQNRVTTNEKLFF.

This clone was picked up one time. This sequence joins TRBV3-1 (or the pseudogene TRBV3-2) and TRBJ2-7; 11 bases are a match to TRBD1. The junction had 4 bases not matched to a gene; V was cut back by 4 bases and J by 5 bases. Looked up from germline, CDR1 is LGHDT and CDR2 is YNNKEL (reference sequence). CDR3 length: 14 amino acids. CDR3 region: CASSLGQGANEQYF. CDR3 coding DNA: TGTGCCAGCAGCCTCGGACAGGGGGCCAACGAGCAGTACTTC.

The V call is TRBV19, the J call TRBJ2-5; 13 bases are a match to TRBD2. The CDR3 is made up of 16 amino acids. V lost 2 bases, J lost 2 bases, and 2 bases stayed unmatched. CDR1 is LNHDA and CDR2 is SQIVND in the germline V gene (reference sequence). The CDR3 DNA reads as TGTGCCAGTAGTATATCGACTAGCGGGGGGCAAGAGACCCAGTACTTC. This sequence encodes CASSISTSGGQETQYF. Variable domain in full (rest from reference TRBV19 and TRBJ2-5): DGGITQSPKYLFRKEGQNVTLSCEQNLNHDAMYWYRQDPGQGLRLIYYSQIVNDFQKGDIAEGYSVSREKKESFPLTVTSAQKNPTAFYLCASSISTSGGQETQYFGPGTRLLVL.

This clone was recorded only once. The chain has TRBV18 and TRBJ1-5; perhaps TRBD1 as D (6 bases). V was shortened by 6 bases and J by 4 bases, with 10 bases between the two germline ends. Germline lookup yields CDR1 KGHSH and CDR2 LQKENI. This CDR3 spans 13 amino acids. CDR3 in amino acids: CASSAGQNQPQHF. The CDR3, as DNA: TGTGCCAGCTCGGCTGGACAGAATCAGCCCCAGCATTTT.

The chain links TRBV2 to TRBJ1-3; maybe TRBD1 (6 bases). Trimming removed 5 bases from V and 8 bases from J, with 16 bases in between. Germline V CDR1 and CDR2: SNHLY, FYNNEI. The CDR3 extends over 14 amino acids. The CDR3, as DNA: TGTGCCAGCAGTTTCAACAGGGTTCTGGACACCATATATTTT. Translating gives CASSFNRVLDTIYF. The full variable domain, rest sourced from reference TRBV2 and TRBJ1-3, is EPEVTQTPSHQVTQMGQEVILRCVPISNHLYFYWYRQILGQKVEFLVSFYNNEISEKSEIFDDQFSVERPDGSNFTLKIRSTKLEDSAMYFCASSFNRVLDTIYFGEGSWLTVV.

The chain carries TRBV3-1 (or the pseudogene TRBV3-2) and TRBJ1-2; maybe TRBD1 (6 bases). Germline values: CDR1 LGHDT, CDR2 YNNKEL (reference sequence). This CDR3 is 15 amino acids long. V lost 1 base, J lost 7 bases, and 16 bases lay in between. CDR3 in amino acids: CASSQGTVVFRGYTF. CDR3 DNA sequence: TGTGCCAGCAGCCAAGGGACAGTGGTGTTTCGTGGCTACACCTTC.

The chain recombines TRBV29-1 with TRBJ1-5, with 8 bases lining up with TRBD1. Losses at the gene ends were 5 bases for V and 3 bases for J; bases not matched to a gene: 9. The length of the CDR3 is 15 residues. CDR1 and CDR2 from the germline V gene are SQVTM and ANQGSEA. CDR3 coding DNA: TGCAGCGTTTCTGGACAGGGCGTAAACAATCAGCCCCAGCATTTT. Translating it yields CSVSGQGVNNQPQHF.

The chain employs TRBV7-2 and TRBJ1-5, with no clear D. V was pared by 1 base and J by 2 bases, with 12 bases between. This CDR3 is built from 16 residues. Germline CDR1 SGHTA, CDR2 FQGNSA. The CDR3: CASSLDRPAGNQPQHF. CDR3 DNA: TGTGCCAGCAGCTTAGATCGCCCGGCGGGCAATCAGCCCCAGCATTTT.

The chain employs TRBV7-9 and TRBJ1-2; D may be TRBD1 (6 bases). Germline V gene lookup returns CDR1 SEHNR and CDR2 FQNEAQ (reference sequence). Between the trimmed V and J ends, which lost 5 bases and 5 bases, there was a span of 18 bases. The CDR3 is 15 residues long. This CDR3 reads CASSGAPTGLYGYTF. For the CDR3, the DNA is TGTGCCAGCAGCGGAGCGCCGACAGGCTTATATGGCTACACCTTC.

V is TRBV12-3 or TRBV12-4 and J is TRBJ1-1, with D maybe TRBD1 (5 bases). V was trimmed by 7 bases and J by 7 bases, leaving 10 bases between them. CDR3 length: 11 residues. CDR3 DNA: TGTGCCAGCAAGCAGGGAAATGAAGCTTTCTTT. This sequence encodes CASKQGNEAFF.

This clone occurred once. This chain links TRBV9 with TRBJ2-3; 10 positions match TRBD2. V shed 0 bases and J 2 bases; nucleotides not matched to a gene: 6. The CDR3 is 17 amino acids. The germline V gene has CDR1 SGDLS and CDR2 YYNGEE. The CDR3 bases are TGTGCCAGCAGCGTAGATAGCGGGGGGCTGTCCACAGATACGCAGTATTTT. Its protein is CASSVDSGGLSTDTQYF.